The sequence of this TCR beta chain was determined in a study of blood T cells in healthy people across ages. The study, taken as a whole, reports: In long-lived donors, naive CD4+ cell counts and diversity exceeded those of aged donors.

A note on this clonotype: Its specificity is not known.

Germline V lookup: CDR1 SNHLY, CDR2 FYNNEI. This CDR3 is 18 amino acids long. V gave up 6 bases and J gave up 0 bases; unmatched junction bases: 12. A J-beta primer mix and a sample-barcoded 5' primer were used in a second PCR of roughly 6 to 12 cycles. TCRdb reanalysed the 5' RACE reads using MiXCR and keeps one entry per CDR3 protein. The sample consists of 780,000 or so distinct CDR3 sequences, about 56% of them appearing once. J is TRBJ1-5 and V is TRBV2; 9 nucleotides agree with TRBD1. This TCR came from a man in his forties in good health. The sequenced material came from blood. The DNA of the CDR3 is TGTGCCAGCAGCACTCCGGGACAGGGAACATATAGCAATCAGCCCCAGCATTTT. Translation: CASSTPGQGTYSNQPQHF.